These 19 T cell receptor beta chains were all obtained from the same sample, sequenced in a study of blood T cell repertoires in COVID-19. Method: immunoSEQ multiplex PCR; TCRdb's copy keeps in-frame clones and lacks some. The repertoire holds about 250,000 clones, with approximately 85% as singletons. The sample was peripheral blood. Receptors originate from a man aged 45-65 years with active or convalescent COVID-19.

This rearrangement joins TRBV11-2 to TRBJ2-1, with 9 bases fitting TRBD2. After removal of 3 bases from V and 10 bases from J, the junction contained 19 bases not matched to a gene. The CDR3 covers 18 residues. CDR1 SGHAT and CDR2 FQNNGV come from the germline V gene. CDR3 sequence reads: CASSLRAGGYIGFEEQFF. The DNA for the CDR3 is TGTGCCAGCAGCTTGAGAGCGGGAGGATACATAGGGTTTGAGGAGCAGTTCTTC.

As for this clone: This sample also contains other DNA sequences that code for the same CDR3. The chain couples TRBV19 to TRBJ1-5; the match to TRBD1 covers 9 bases. Germline lookup yields CDR1 LNHDA and CDR2 SQIVND (reference sequence). The CDR3 covers 13 residues. V lost 7 bases, J lost 6 bases, and 4 bases stayed unmatched. The DNA of the CDR3 is TGTGCCAGTATGGGACAGGGTCGTCAGCCCCAGCATTTT. Its protein is CASMGQGRQPQHF.

This CDR3 is CASSIRDITEAFF. Written as DNA, the CDR3 is TGTGCCAGCAGCATCCGGGACATCACTGAAGCTTTCTTT. The genes are TRBV7-2 and TRBJ1-1, with D tentatively TRBD1 (6 bases). Between the trimmed V and J ends, which lost 5 bases and 4 bases, there was a span of 11 bases. CDR1 is SGHTA, CDR2 FQGNSA, per germline. The CDR3 consists of 13 residues.

This rearrangement joins TRBV5-1 to TRBJ2-1, with D tentatively TRBD2 (7 bases). This CDR3 region has 17 residues. Looked up from germline, CDR1 is SGHRS and CDR2 is YFSETQ. Trimming took 4 bases from V and 0 from J, leaving 17 bases between them. This CDR3 is CASSLLGGGSSYNEQFF. DNA of the CDR3: TGCGCCAGCAGCCTGCTCGGGGGCGGGAGCTCCTACAATGAGCAGTTCTTC.

Here the CDR3 reads CASSLAGQGNTEAFF. The CDR3 nucleotides are TGTGCCAGCAGCTTGGCGGGACAGGGGAACACTGAAGCTTTCTTT. This chain connects TRBV9 to TRBJ1-1; 9 bases agree with TRBD1. V shed 4 bases, J shed 1 base, and the junction held 5 bases outside the gene matches. The CDR3 sequence is 15 residues long. Germline lookup yields CDR1 SGDLS and CDR2 YYNGEE.

The CDR3 is CASSYDSQETQYF. As DNA, the CDR3 is TGTGCCAGCAGTTACGACAGCCAAGAGACCCAGTACTTC. This rearrangement joins TRBV6-2 or TRBV6-3 to TRBJ2-5; D possibly corresponds to TRBD1 (5 bases). Germline V CDR1 and CDR2: MNHEY, SVGEGT. The CDR3 is 13 amino acids. V was cut by 2 bases and J by 1 base, with 5 bases left in between.

This clone was found a few times. The V gene is TRBV7-6, the J gene TRBJ1-2; tentatively, D is TRBD1 (5 bases). The V end was cut by 5 bases, the J end by 8 bases, with 21 bases between. This CDR3 spans 15 amino acids. The germline V gene has CDR1 SGHVS and CDR2 FNYEAQ. CDR3 in amino acids: CASSRERTGGSGYTF. CDR3 nucleotide sequence: TGTGCCAGCAGCCGAGAACGGACGGGGGGTAGCGGCTACACCTTC.

This chain uses TRBV4-2 with TRBJ2-1, with TRBD1 matching 8 bases. Losses at the gene ends were 1 base for V and 0 bases for J; bases not matched to a gene: 17. This CDR3 contains 21 residues. Germline CDR1 is LGHNA and CDR2 is YNFKEQ. In DNA, the CDR3 is TGTGCCAGCAGCCAAGTGGTTGGCGGCAGGGGGCTTATGAGCTCCTACAATGAGCAGTTCTTC. As protein: CASSQVVGGRGLMSSYNEQFF.

The chain links TRBV7-9 to TRBJ2-1, with TRBD2 matching over 7 bases. The CDR3 contains 15 residues. V lost 2 bases, J lost 7 bases, and 8 bases stayed unmatched. The V gene's germline CDR1 is SEHNR and CDR2 FQNEAQ (reference sequence). This CDR3 is CASSLLAGRWNEQFF. CDR3 nucleotide sequence: TGTGCCAGCAGCTTACTGGCCGGGAGGTGGAATGAGCAGTTCTTC.

The CDR3 nucleotides are TGTGCCAGCACCACCTTCCTTGGGACAGAAAATCAGCCCCAGCATTTT. Encoded protein: CASTTFLGTENQPQHF. This sequence joins TRBV28 and TRBJ1-5; the match to TRBD1 covers 7 bases. CDR3 size: 16 residues. Germline CDR1 is MDHEN and CDR2 is SYDVKM. Trimming at V came to 7 bases and at J to 4 bases, leaving 13 bases not matched to a gene.

V usage is TRBV11-2 and J usage is TRBJ2-4, with D perhaps TRBD2 (7 bases). Germline V gives CDR1 SGHAT, CDR2 FQNNGV. The ends were cut back, 0 bases at V and 1 base at J, with 10 bases in the middle. This CDR3 contains 16 residues. CDR3 in amino acids: CASSLDGGAAKNIQYF. The CDR3 DNA reads as TGTGCCAGCAGCTTAGATGGGGGGGCGGCCAAAAACATTCAGTACTTC.

This clone was recorded only once. The chain employs TRBV6-7 and TRBJ1-3; no firm D call. TRBV6-7 is identified as an open reading frame with a role that is uncertain. This CDR3 contains 13 residues. Trimming pared 7 bases from V and 3 bases from J, leaving 10 bases between. CDR3 sequence (DNA): TGTGCCAGCATGAGTAATTGTGGAAACACCATATATTTT. Its translation: CASMSNCGNTIYF.

This clone has only one observation. V and J are TRBV6-5 and TRBJ1-2; D possibly corresponds to TRBD1 (6 bases). This CDR3 region has 13 residues. V was clipped by 0 bases and J by 6 bases, with 8 bases between them. Germline loops: CDR1 MNHEY, CDR2 SVGAGI. The CDR3 here is CASSYSGQNGYTF. The CDR3 region has the DNA TGTGCCAGCAGTTACTCCGGACAGAATGGCTACACCTTC.

This chain uses TRBV18 with TRBJ1-1; 7 bases are shared with TRBD1. Germline V lookup: CDR1 KGHSH, CDR2 LQKENI. V lost 4 bases and J lost 1; bases outside the gene matches: 9. The CDR3 has 16 residues. The CDR3 region is CASSQNQGVGNTEAFF. DNA for the CDR3: TGTGCCAGCTCACAGAACCAGGGGGTCGGGAACACTGAAGCTTTCTTT. Full variable domain (rest looked up from reference TRBV18 and TRBJ1-1): NAGVMQNPRHLVRRRGQEARLRCSPMKGHSHVYWYRQLPEEGLKFMVYLQKENIIDESGMPKERFSAEFPKEGPSILRIQQVVRGDSAAYFCASSQNQGVGNTEAFFGQGTRLTVV.

This clone has a single count. The rearrangement links TRBV5-4 to TRBJ2-7; 9 nucleotides line up with TRBD1. Per the germline V gene, CDR1 is SGHNT and CDR2 is YYREEE (reference sequence). The CDR3 loop spans 16 amino acids. Trimming at V came to 4 bases and at J to 2 bases, leaving 10 bases not matched to a gene. The CDR3 DNA reads as TGTGCCAGCAGCCCTTCACCGGGACAGGGAGCCTACGAGCAGTACTTC. Translated, it gives CASSPSPGQGAYEQYF.

The chain joins TRBV5-5 to TRBJ2-5; tentative D call: TRBD2 (5 bases). Germline assignment: CDR1 SGHKS and CDR2 YYEKEE (reference sequence). V gave up 3 bases and J gave up 5 bases, with 11 bases separating them. This CDR3 is built from 13 residues. The DNA of the CDR3 is TGTGCCAGCAGCTCGAGGGCCGGCGAGACCCAGTACTTC. Its protein is CASSSRAGETQYF.

This rearrangement joins TRBV5-1 to TRBJ2-2; 12 bases match TRBD2. This CDR3 spans 16 amino acids. J gave up 5 bases and V 6 bases, and 8 bases lay outside the gene matches. CDR1 is SGHRS, CDR2 YFSETQ, per germline. The CDR3 DNA sequence: TGCGCCAGCACCCCGGCGACTAGCGGGAGAACCGGGGAGCTGTTTTTT. It specifies CASTPATSGRTGELFF.

The chain joins TRBV18 to TRBJ1-2; a possible D gene is TRBD1 (5 bases). CDR3 size: 14 residues. V lost 5 bases to trimming and J lost 2 bases, with 12 bases between them. Per germline, CDR1 KGHSH and CDR2 LQKENI. The CDR3 sequence is CASSADTTNYGYTF. CDR3 coding DNA: TGTGCCAGCTCAGCGGACACGACCAACTATGGCTACACCTTC. The full variable domain, with the rest looked up from reference TRBV18 and TRBJ1-2, is NAGVMQNPRHLVRRRGQEARLRCSPMKGHSHVYWYRQLPEEGLKFMVYLQKENIIDESGMPKERFSAEFPKEGPSILRIQQVVRGDSAAYFCASSADTTNYGYTFGSGTRLTVV.

V gene TRBV2 combines with J gene TRBJ1-2; D not certain. V gave up 8 bases and J gave up 8 bases, with 15 bases separating them. The CDR3 is 12 amino acids. Germline loops: CDR1 SNHLY, CDR2 FYNNEI. The CDR3 region has the DNA TGTGCCAGCGAAAAAGAGGGCGGCGGCTACACCTTC. Translation gives CASEKEGGGYTF.